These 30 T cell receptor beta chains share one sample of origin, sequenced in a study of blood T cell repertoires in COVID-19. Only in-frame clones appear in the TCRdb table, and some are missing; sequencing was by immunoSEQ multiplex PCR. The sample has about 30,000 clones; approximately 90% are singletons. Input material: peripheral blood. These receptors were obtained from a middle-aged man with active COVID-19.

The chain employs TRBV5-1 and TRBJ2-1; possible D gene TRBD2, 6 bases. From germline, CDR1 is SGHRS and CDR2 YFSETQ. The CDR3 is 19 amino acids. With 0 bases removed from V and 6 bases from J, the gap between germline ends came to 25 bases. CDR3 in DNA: TGCGCCAGCAGCTTGGCTCTTAGGGCGGGTCTAGCGTACATCAATGAGCAGTTCTTC. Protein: CASSLALRAGLAYINEQFF.

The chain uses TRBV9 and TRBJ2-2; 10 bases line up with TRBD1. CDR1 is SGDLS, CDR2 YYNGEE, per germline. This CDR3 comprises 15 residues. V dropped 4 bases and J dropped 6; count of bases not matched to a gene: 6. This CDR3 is CASSYGQGEAGELFF. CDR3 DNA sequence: TGTGCCAGCAGCTATGGACAGGGGGAGGCCGGGGAGCTGTTTTTT.

The DNA of the CDR3 is TGCGCCAGCAGCCAAGACCCTTCCCCCTTAGCGGCCGGAGAGACCCAGTACTTC. Amino acid sequence: CASSQDPSPLAAGETQYF. The chain combines TRBV4-1 with TRBJ2-5; maybe TRBD2 (6 bases). Per the germline V gene, CDR1 is MGHRA and CDR2 is YSYEKL. The V end lost 0 bases, the J end lost 4 bases, and 21 bases lay between the germline ends. The CDR3 is made up of 18 amino acids.

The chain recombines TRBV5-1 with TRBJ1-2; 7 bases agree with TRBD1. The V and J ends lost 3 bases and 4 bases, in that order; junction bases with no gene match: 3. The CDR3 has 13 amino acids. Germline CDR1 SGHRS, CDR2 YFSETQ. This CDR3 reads CASSWDSTYGYTF. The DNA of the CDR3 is TGCGCCAGCAGCTGGGACAGTACCTATGGCTACACCTTC. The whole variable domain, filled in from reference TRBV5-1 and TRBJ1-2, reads KAGVTQTPRYLIKTRGQQVTLSCSPISGHRSVSWYQQTPGQGLQFLFEYFSETQRNKGNFPGRFSGRQFSNSRSEMNVSTLELGDSALYLCASSWDSTYGYTFGSGTRLTVV.

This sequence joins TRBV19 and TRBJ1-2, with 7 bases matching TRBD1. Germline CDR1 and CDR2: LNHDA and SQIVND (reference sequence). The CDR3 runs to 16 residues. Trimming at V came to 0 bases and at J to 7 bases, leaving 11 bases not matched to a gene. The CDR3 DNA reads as TGTGCCAGTAGTATAGAACCGGGACAGATTTTCCGTGGCTACACCTTC. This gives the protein CASSIEPGQIFRGYTF. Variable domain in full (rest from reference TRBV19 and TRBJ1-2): DGGITQSPKYLFRKEGQNVTLSCEQNLNHDAMYWYRQDPGQGLRLIYYSQIVNDFQKGDIAEGYSVSREKKESFPLTVTSAQKNPTAFYLCASSIEPGQIFRGYTFGSGTRLTVV.

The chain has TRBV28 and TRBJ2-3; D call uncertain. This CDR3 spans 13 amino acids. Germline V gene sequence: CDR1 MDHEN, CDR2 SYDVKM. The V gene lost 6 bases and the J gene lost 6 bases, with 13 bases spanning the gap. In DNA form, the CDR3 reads TGTGCCAGCAGGAAAAGAGTCTCTGATACGCAGTATTTT. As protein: CASRKRVSDTQYF. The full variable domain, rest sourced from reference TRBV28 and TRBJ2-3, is DVKVTQSSRYLVKRTGEKVFLECVQDMDHENMFWYRQDPGLGLRLIYFSYDVKMKEKGDIPEGYSVSREKKERFSLILESASTNQTSMYLCASRKRVSDTQYFGPGTRLTVL.

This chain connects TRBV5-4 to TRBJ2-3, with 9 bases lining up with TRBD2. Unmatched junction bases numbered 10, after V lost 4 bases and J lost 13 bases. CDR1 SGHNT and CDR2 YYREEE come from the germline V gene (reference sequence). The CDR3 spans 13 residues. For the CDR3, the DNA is TGTGCCAGCAGCCAATATAGCGGGGGCCCTAAGTATTTT. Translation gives CASSQYSGGPKYF.

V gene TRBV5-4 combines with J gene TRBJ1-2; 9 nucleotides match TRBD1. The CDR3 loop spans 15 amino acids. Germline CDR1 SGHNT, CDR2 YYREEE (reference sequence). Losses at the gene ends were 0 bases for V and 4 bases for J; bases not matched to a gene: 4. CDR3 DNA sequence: TGTGCCAGCAGCTTGGAGACAGGGGGAGCCTATGGCTACACCTTC. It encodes CASSLETGGAYGYTF.

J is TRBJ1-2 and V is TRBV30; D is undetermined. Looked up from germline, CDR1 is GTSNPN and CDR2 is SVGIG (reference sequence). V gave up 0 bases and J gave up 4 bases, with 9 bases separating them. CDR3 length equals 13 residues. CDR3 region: CAWSVLGIYGYTF. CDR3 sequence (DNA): TGTGCCTGGAGTGTACTAGGGATCTATGGCTACACCTTC.

CDR3 sequence reads: CASSYDTGQGNEQYF. The CDR3 nucleotides are TGTGCCAGCAGTTACGATACGGGACAGGGAAACGAGCAGTACTTC. This rearrangement joins TRBV6-5 to TRBJ2-7; 9 nucleotides line up with TRBD1. The V gene's germline CDR1 is MNHEY and CDR2 SVGAGI. The CDR3 runs to 15 residues. The junction had 7 bases not matched to a gene; V was cut back by 2 bases and J by 5 bases.

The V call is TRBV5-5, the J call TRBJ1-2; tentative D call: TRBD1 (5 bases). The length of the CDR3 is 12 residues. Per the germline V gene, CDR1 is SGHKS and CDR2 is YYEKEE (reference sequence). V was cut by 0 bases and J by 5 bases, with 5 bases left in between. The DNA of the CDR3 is TGTGCCAGCAGCTTGGAGGGGTATGGCTACACCTTC. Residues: CASSLEGYGYTF.

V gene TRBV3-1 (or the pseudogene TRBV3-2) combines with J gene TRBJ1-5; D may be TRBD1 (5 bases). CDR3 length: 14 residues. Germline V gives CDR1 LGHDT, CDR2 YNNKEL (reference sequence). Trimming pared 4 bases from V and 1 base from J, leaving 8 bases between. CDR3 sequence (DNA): TGTGCCAGCAGCCGTGGGGCGAGCAATCAGCCCCAGCATTTT. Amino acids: CASSRGASNQPQHF.

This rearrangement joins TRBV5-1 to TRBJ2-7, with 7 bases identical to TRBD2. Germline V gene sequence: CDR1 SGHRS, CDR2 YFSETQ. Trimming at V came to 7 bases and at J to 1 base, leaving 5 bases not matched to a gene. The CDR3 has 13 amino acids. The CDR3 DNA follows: TGCGCCAGCGCCACTAGCGTATCCTACGAGCAGTACTTC. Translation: CASATSVSYEQYF.

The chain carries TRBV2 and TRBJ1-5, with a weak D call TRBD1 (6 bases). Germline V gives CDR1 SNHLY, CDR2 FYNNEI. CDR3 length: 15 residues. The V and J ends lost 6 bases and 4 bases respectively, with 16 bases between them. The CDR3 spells CASSAGAWGNQPQHF. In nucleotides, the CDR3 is TGTGCCAGCAGCGCAGGGGCGTGGGGGAATCAGCCCCAGCATTTT.

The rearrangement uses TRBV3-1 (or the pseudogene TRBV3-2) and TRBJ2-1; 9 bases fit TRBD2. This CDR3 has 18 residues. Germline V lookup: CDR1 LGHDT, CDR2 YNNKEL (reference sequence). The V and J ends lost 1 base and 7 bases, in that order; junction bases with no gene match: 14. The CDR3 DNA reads TGTGCCAGCAGCCAAGGCTTCTGGCGCGGGAGGGTGAGGAATGAGCAGTTCTTC. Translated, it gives CASSQGFWRGRVRNEQFF.

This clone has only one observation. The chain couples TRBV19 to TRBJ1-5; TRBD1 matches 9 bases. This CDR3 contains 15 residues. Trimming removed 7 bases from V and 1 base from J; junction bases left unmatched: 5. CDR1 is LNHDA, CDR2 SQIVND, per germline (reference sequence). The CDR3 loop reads CASTVGQGSNQPQHF. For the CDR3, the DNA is TGTGCCAGTACCGTGGGACAGGGAAGCAATCAGCCCCAGCATTTT.

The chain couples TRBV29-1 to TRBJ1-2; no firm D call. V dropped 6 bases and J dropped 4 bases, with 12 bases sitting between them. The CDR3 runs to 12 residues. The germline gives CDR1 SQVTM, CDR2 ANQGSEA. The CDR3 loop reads CSVLRSGYGYTF. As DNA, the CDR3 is TGCAGCGTCCTTCGATCGGGCTATGGCTACACCTTC.

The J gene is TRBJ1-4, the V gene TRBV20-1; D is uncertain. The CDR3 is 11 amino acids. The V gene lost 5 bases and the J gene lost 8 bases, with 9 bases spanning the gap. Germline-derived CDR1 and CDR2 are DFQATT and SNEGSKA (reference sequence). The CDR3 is CSASREEKLFF. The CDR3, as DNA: TGCAGTGCTTCGCGGGAAGAAAAACTGTTTTTT.

The CDR3 nucleotides read TGTGCCAGCAGCCTCCAGGGCCTCTCCAATGAGCAGTTCTTC. Translation: CASSLQGLSNEQFF. V gene TRBV3-1 (or the pseudogene TRBV3-2) combines with J gene TRBJ2-1; TRBD1 might be the D (5 bases). Germline V CDR1 and CDR2: LGHDT, YNNKEL (reference sequence). With 4 bases removed from V and 6 bases from J, the gap between germline ends came to 13 bases. This CDR3 region has 14 residues.

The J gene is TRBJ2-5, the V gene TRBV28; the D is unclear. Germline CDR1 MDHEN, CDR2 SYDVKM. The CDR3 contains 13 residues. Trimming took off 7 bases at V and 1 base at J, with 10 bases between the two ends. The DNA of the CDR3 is TGTGCCAGCACCCGACGGGTCCAAGAGACCCAGTACTTC. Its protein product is CASTRRVQETQYF.

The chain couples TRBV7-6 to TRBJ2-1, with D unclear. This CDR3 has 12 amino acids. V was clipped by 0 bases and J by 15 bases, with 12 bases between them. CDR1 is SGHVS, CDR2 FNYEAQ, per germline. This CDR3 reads CASSLAAGDLFF. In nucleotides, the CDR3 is TGTGCCAGCAGCTTAGCAGCAGGCGATCTGTTCTTC.

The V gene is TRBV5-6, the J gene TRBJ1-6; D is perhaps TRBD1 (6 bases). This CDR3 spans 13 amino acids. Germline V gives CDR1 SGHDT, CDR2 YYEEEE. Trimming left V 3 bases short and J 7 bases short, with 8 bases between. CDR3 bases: TGTGCCAGCAGCTCCACAGGGAATTCACCCCTCCACTTT. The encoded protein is CASSSTGNSPLHF. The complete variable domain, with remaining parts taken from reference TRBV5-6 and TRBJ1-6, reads DAGVTQSPTHLIKTRGQQVTLRCSPKSGHDTVSWYQQALGQGPQFIFQYYEEEERQRGNFPDRFSGHQFPNYSSELNVNALLLGDSALYLCASSSTGNSPLHFGNGTRLTVT.

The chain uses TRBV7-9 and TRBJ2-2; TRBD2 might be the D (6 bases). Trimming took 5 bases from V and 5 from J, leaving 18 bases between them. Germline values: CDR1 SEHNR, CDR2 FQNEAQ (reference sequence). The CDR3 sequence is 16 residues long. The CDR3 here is CASSPPEGSITGELFF. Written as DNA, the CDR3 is TGTGCCAGCAGCCCCCCGGAGGGTTCGATAACCGGGGAGCTGTTTTTT.

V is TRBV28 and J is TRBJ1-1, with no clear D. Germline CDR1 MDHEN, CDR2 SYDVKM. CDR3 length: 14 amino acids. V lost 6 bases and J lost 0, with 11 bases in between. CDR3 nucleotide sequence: TGTGCCAGCAGGTTGTCCCTATTGAACACTGAAGCTTTCTTT. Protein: CASRLSLLNTEAFF.

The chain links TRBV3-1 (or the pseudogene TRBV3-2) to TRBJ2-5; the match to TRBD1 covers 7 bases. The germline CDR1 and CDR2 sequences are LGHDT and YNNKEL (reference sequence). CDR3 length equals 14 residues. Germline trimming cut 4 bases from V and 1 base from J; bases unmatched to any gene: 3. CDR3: CASSRAGGQETQYF. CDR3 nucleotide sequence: TGTGCCAGCAGCCGGGCAGGGGGCCAAGAGACCCAGTACTTC.

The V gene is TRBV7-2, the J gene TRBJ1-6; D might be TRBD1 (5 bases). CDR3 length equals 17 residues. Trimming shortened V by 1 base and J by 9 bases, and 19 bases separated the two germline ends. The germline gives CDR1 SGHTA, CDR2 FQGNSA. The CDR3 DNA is TGTGCCAGCAGCTTAGTTACCACGCCAGGGTTATTTTCACCCCTCCACTTT. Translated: CASSLVTTPGLFSPLHF.

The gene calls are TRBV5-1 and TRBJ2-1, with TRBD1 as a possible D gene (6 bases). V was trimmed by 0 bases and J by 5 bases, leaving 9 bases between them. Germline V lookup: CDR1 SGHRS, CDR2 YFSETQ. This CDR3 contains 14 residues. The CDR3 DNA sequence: TGCGCCAGCAGCTTGGGGGACAACCACAATGAGCAGTTCTTC. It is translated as CASSLGDNHNEQFF.

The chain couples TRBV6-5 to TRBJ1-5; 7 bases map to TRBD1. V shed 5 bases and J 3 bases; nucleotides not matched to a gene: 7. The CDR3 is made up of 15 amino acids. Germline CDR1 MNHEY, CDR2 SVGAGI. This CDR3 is CASSTGEIANQPQHF. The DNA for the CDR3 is TGTGCCAGCAGTACAGGGGAGATTGCCAATCAGCCCCAGCATTTT.

CDR3 coding DNA: TGCAGTGCTAGTAGCCCTGAAACCGGGAGGGCCGCCGGGGAGCTGTTTTTT. It specifies CSASSPETGRAAGELFF. The V and J genes are TRBV20-1 and TRBJ2-2; 8 bases are shared with TRBD2. V gave up 3 bases and J gave up 6 bases; unmatched junction bases: 15. The CDR3 length is 17 residues. Germline loops: CDR1 DFQATT, CDR2 SNEGSKA (reference sequence).

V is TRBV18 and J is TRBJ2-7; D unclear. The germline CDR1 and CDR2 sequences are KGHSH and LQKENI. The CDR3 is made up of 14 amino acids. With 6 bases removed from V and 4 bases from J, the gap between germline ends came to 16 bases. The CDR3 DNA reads TGTGCCAGCTCCCAGTCCGGGTCACCATACGAGCAGTACTTC. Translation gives CASSQSGSPYEQYF.